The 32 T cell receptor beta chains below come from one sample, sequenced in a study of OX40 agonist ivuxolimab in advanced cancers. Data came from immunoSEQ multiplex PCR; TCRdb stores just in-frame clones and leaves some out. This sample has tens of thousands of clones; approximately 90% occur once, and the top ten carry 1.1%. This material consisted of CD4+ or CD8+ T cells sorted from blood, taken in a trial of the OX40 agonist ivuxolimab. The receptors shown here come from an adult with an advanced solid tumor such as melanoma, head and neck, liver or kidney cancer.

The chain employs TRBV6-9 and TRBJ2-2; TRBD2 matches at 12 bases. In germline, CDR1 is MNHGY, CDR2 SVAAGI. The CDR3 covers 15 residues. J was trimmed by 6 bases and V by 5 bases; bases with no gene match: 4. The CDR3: CASSRLAGAAGELFF. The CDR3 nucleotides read TGTGCCAGCAGTCGACTAGCGGGAGCCGCCGGGGAGCTGTTTTTT.

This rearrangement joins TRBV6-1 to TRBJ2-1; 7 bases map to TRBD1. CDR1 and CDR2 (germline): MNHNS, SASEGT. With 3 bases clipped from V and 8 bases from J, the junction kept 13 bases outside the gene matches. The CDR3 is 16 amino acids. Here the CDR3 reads CASSDTVTGKGDEQFF. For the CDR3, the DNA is TGTGCCAGCAGTGACACGGTGACAGGGAAGGGGGATGAGCAGTTCTTC.

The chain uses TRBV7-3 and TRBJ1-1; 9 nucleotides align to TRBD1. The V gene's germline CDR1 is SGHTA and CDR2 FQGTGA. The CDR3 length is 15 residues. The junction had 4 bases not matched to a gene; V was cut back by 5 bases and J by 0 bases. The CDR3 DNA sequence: TGTGCCAGCAGCCCCGGACAGGGGTTGAACACTGAAGCTTTCTTT. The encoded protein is CASSPGQGLNTEAFF.

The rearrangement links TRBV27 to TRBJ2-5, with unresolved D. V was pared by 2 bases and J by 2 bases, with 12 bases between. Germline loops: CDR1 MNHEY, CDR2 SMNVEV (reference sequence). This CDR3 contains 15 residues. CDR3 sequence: CASSLRSVGQETQYF. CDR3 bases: TGTGCCAGCAGTTTAAGGTCCGTAGGACAAGAGACCCAGTACTTC.

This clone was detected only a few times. Here the CDR3 DNA reads TGTGCCTGGGGGACTATCGGGAGTCTTAGTGAGCAGTTCTTC. This sequence encodes CAWGTIGSLSEQFF. This sequence joins TRBV30 and TRBJ2-1; the match to TRBD2 covers 7 bases. The trim removed 5 bases at V and 9 bases at J, leaving 13 bases unmatched. The length of the CDR3 is 14 residues. Germline V gene sequence: CDR1 GTSNPN, CDR2 SVGIG (reference sequence).

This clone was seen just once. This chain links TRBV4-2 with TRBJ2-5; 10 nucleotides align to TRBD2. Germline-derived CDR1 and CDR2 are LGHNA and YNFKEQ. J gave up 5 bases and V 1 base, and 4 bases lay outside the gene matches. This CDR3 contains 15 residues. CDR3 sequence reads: CASSQGLAGVETQYF. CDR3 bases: TGTGCCAGCAGCCAAGGCCTAGCGGGAGTTGAGACCCAGTACTTC.

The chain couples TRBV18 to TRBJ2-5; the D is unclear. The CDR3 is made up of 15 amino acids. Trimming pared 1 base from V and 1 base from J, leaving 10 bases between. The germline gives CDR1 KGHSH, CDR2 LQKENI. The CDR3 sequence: CASSPRKGPQETQYF. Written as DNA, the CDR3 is TGTGCCAGCTCACCACGTAAAGGGCCCCAAGAGACCCAGTACTTC.

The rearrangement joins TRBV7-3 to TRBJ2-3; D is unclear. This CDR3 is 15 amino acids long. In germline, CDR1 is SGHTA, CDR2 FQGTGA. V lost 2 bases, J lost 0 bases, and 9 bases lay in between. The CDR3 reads CASSLSGVSTDTQYF. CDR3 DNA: TGTGCCAGCAGCTTATCCGGCGTTAGCACAGATACGCAGTATTTT.

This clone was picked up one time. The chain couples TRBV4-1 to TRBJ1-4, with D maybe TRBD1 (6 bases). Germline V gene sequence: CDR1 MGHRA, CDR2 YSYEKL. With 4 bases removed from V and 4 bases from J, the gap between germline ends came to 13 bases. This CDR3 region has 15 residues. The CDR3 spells CASSPAGALNEKLFF. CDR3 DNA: TGCGCCAGCAGCCCAGCGGGGGCTCTTAATGAAAAACTGTTTTTT.

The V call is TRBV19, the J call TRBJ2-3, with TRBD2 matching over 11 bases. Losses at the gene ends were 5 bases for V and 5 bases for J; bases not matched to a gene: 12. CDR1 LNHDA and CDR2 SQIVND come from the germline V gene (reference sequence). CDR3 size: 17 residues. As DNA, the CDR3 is TGTGCCAGTAGTGAGTTCCAACTAGCGGGAGTTCGAGATACGCAGTATTTT. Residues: CASSEFQLAGVRDTQYF.

The CDR3 DNA reads as TGTGCCAGCAGCGGGCGACTAGACGAGACCCAGTACTTC. It codes for CASSGRLDETQYF. The chain joins TRBV5-5 to TRBJ2-5; tentative D call: TRBD2 (6 bases). Germline V gene sequence: CDR1 SGHKS, CDR2 YYEKEE (reference sequence). The CDR3 runs to 13 residues. V was trimmed by 4 bases and J by 5 bases, leaving 12 bases between them.

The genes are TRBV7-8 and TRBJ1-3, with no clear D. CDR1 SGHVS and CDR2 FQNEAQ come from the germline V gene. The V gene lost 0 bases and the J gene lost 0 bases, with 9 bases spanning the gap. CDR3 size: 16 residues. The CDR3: CASSLALGSSGNTIYF. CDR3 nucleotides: TGTGCCAGCAGCTTAGCGTTGGGGAGCTCTGGAAACACCATATATTTT.

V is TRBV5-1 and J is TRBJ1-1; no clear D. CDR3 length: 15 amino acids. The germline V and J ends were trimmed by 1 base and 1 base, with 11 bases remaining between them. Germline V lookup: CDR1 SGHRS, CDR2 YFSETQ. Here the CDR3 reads CASSLSGPPNTEAFF. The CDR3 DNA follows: TGCGCCAGCAGCTTGTCTGGACCGCCGAACACTGAAGCTTTCTTT.

CDR3 nucleotide sequence: TGTGCCAGCAGGGCAGACACAGGGGTCGATGAGCAGTTCTTC. It codes for CASRADTGVDEQFF. This chain links TRBV2 with TRBJ2-1; 7 nucleotides match TRBD1. Germline assignment: CDR1 SNHLY and CDR2 FYNNEI. The junction had 10 bases not matched to a gene; V was cut back by 6 bases and J by 8 bases. The CDR3 spans 14 residues.

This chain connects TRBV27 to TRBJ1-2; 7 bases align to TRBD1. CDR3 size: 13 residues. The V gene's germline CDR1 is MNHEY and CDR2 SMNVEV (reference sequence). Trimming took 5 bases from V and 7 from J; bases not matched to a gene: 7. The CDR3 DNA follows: TGTGCCAGCAGTCCCTGGACAGGCCTTGGCTACACCTTC. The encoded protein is CASSPWTGLGYTF.

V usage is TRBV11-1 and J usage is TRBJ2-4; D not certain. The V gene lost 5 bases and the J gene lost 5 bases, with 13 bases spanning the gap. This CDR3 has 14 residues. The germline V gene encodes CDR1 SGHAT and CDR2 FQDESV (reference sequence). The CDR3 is CASSARYSQNIQYF. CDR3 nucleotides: TGTGCCAGCAGCGCCCGATATTCCCAAAACATTCAGTACTTC.

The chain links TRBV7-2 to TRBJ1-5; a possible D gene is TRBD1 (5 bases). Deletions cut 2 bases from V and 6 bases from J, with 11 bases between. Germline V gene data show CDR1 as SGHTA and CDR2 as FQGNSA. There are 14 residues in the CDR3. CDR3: CASSLIQGGQPQHF. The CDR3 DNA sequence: TGTGCCAGCAGCTTAATCCAGGGTGGTCAGCCCCAGCATTTT.

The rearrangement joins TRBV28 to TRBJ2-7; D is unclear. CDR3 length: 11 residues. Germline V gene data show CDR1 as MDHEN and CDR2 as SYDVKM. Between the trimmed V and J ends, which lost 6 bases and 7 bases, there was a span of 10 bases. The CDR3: CASSSPWEQYF. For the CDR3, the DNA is TGTGCCAGCAGCAGTCCTTGGGAGCAGTACTTC.

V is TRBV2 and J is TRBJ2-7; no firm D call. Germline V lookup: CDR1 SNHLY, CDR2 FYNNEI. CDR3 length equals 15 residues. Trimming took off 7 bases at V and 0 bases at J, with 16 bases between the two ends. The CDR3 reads CASNPITESSYEQYF. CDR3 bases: TGTGCCAGCAATCCGATTACAGAGAGCTCCTACGAGCAGTACTTC. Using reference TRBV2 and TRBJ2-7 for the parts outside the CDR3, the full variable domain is EPEVTQTPSHQVTQMGQEVILRCVPISNHLYFYWYRQILGQKVEFLVSFYNNEISEKSEIFDDQFSVERPDGSNFTLKIRSTKLEDSAMYFCASNPITESSYEQYFGPGTRLTVT.

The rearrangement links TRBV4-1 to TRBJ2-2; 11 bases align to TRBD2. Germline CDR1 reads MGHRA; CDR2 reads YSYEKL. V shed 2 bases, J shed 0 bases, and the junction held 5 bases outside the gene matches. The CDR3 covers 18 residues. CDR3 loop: CASSQPGLAASNTGELFF. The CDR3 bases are TGCGCCAGCAGCCAACCGGGACTAGCGGCATCGAACACCGGGGAGCTGTTTTTT.

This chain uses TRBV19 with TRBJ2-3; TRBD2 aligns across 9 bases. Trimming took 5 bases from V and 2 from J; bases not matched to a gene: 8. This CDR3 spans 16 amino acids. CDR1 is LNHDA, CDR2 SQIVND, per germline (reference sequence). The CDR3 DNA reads TGTGCCAGTAGTCGAAGGGCTAGCGGGATCACAGATACGCAGTATTTT. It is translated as CASSRRASGITDTQYF.

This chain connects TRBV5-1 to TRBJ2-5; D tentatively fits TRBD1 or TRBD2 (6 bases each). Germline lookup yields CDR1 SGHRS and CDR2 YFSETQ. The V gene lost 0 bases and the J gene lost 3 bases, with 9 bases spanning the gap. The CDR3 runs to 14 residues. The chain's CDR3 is CASSLGRGKETQYF. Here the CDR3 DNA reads TGCGCCAGCAGCTTGGGGAGGGGGAAAGAGACCCAGTACTTC. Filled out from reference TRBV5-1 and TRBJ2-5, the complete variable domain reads KAGVTQTPRYLIKTRGQQVTLSCSPISGHRSVSWYQQTPGQGLQFLFEYFSETQRNKGNFPGRFSGRQFSNSRSEMNVSTLELGDSALYLCASSLGRGKETQYFGPGTRLLVL.

This CDR3 is CASSFGQGDYGYTF. CDR3 DNA sequence: TGTGCCAGCAGCTTTGGACAGGGGGATTATGGCTACACCTTC. The V and J genes are TRBV7-8 and TRBJ1-2, with 10 bases that match TRBD1. CDR1 and CDR2 from the germline V gene are SGHVS and FQNEAQ. The ends lost 3 bases at V and 5 bases at J; junction bases unmatched: 3. There are 14 residues in the CDR3.

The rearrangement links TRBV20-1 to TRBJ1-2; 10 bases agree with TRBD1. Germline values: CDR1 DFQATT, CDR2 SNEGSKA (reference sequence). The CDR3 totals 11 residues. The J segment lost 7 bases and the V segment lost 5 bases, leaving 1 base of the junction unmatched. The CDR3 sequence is CSAGTGVGYTF. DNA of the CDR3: TGCAGTGCTGGGACAGGGGTTGGCTACACCTTC.

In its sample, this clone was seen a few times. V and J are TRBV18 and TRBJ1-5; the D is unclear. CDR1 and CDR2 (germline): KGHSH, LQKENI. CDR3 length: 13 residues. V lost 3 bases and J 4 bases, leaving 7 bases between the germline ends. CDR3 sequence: CASSPAENQPQHF. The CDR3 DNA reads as TGTGCCAGCTCACCGGCAGAGAATCAGCCCCAGCATTTT.

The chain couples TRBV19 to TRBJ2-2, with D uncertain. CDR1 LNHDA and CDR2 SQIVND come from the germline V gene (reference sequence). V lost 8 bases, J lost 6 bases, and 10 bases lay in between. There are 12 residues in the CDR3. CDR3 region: CASRWWAGELFF. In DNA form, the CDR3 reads TGTGCCAGTCGGTGGTGGGCCGGGGAGCTGTTTTTT.

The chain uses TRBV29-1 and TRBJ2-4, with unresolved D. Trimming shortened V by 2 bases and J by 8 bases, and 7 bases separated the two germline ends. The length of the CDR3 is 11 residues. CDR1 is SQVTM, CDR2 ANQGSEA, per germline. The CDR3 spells CSVESGDIQYF. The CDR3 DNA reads TGCAGCGTTGAATCCGGTGACATTCAGTACTTC.

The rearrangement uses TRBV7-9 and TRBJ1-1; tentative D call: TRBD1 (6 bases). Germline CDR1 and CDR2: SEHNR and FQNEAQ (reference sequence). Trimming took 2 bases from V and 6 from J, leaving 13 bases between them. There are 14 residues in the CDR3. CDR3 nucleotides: TGTGCCAGCAGCTTACTTCCCGGGGGCCCTGAAGCTTTCTTT. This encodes CASSLLPGGPEAFF.

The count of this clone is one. This CDR3 is CASSLRQGAPGGTEAFF. CDR3 nucleotides: TGTGCCAGCAGCTTGAGACAGGGGGCCCCCGGGGGGACTGAAGCTTTCTTT. This chain connects TRBV7-3 to TRBJ1-1; 10 bases line up with TRBD1. V shed 3 bases, J shed 5 bases, and the junction held 12 bases outside the gene matches. This CDR3 region has 17 residues. CDR1 SGHTA and CDR2 FQGTGA come from the germline V gene.

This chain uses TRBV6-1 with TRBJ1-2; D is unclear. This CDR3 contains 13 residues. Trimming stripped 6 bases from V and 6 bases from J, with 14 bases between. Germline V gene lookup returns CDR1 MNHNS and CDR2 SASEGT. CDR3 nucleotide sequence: TGTGCCAGCAGGGGAGGGCGCGTCGATGGCTACACCTTC. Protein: CASRGGRVDGYTF.

The CDR3 nucleotides are TGTGCCAGCAGCCTGACACAGGGTATTGGTGAAAAACTGTTTTTT. Its protein product is CASSLTQGIGEKLFF. V is TRBV5-5 and J is TRBJ1-4; perhaps TRBD1 as D (6 bases). Trimming removed 4 bases at V and 7 bases at J, with 17 bases between. This CDR3 spans 15 amino acids. The germline V gene encodes CDR1 SGHKS and CDR2 YYEKEE (reference sequence).

The CDR3 DNA sequence: TGTGCCAGCAGTTCGGGACAGCGTAGCGGGCAGCCCCAGCATTTT. This sequence encodes CASSSGQRSGQPQHF. The V call is TRBV28, the J call TRBJ1-5; 7 bases align to TRBD1. Germline V lookup: CDR1 MDHEN, CDR2 SYDVKM. The CDR3 loop spans 15 amino acids. Losses at the gene ends were 4 bases for V and 7 bases for J; bases not matched to a gene: 10.